This record looks at one TCR beta chain sequence and its context. What it recognizes is unknown. Germline CDR1 and CDR2: WNHNN and SYGVQD (reference sequence). The V gene end was trimmed by 6 bases and the J gene end by 6 bases; junction bases not matched to a gene: 12. This CDR3 is 16 amino acids long. This specimen comes from a study of T cell responses to AZD1222 COVID-19 vaccine. Recipients boosted at about 4 weeks or about 12 weeks are pooled. Sequencing used immunoSEQ multiplex PCR; TCRdb keeps in-frame clones, though not all of them. The data contain 150,000 to 200,000 clones, almost 90% of them singletons. Study-level results: Donors in the cohort were predominantly white British and more often female, and clonal diversity was possibly underestimated. Two AZD1222 doses significantly raised spike-specific TCR breadth and depth over controls.

The clonotype was recovered from an adult who received the AZD1222 COVID-19 vaccine. Sequenced here: peripheral blood, sampled 28 days after the second AZD1222 dose. The chain combines TRBV10-1 with TRBJ2-3, with 10 bases lining up with TRBD2. For the CDR3, the DNA is TGCGCCAGCAGCGGTTTGGCTAGCGGGGGTCCCGATACGCAGTATTTT. Residues: CASSGLASGGPDTQYF.